What follows are 5 T cell receptor beta chains derived from one specimen sequenced in a study of cytomegalovirus exposure and HLA in healthy donors. 60 Vbeta and 13 Jbeta primers were used in PCR. Some clones are missing from TCRdb's copy, which holds only in-frame ones; the method was immunoSEQ multiplex PCR. The top ten clones hold about 1.5% of a sample with more than 150,000 clones, approximately 82% of them seen once. Sequencing input: PBMCs. The source is a male donor in good health and CMV-seronegative.

The V gene is TRBV6-6, the J gene TRBJ2-7; 9 bases fit TRBD2. Looked up from germline, CDR1 is MNHNY and CDR2 is SVGAGI (reference sequence). V dropped 1 base and J dropped 5; count of bases not matched to a gene: 3. The CDR3 consists of 14 residues. This CDR3 reads CASSYWASGDEQYF. DNA of the CDR3: TGTGCCAGCAGTTACTGGGCTAGCGGGGACGAGCAGTACTTC.

This clone was detected a few times. The sample has other DNA sequences that encode this CDR3 too. This chain uses TRBV5-1 with TRBJ2-1; 15 bases fit TRBD2. Germline CDR1 SGHRS, CDR2 YFSETQ. The trim removed 3 bases at V and 7 bases at J, leaving 2 bases unmatched. The CDR3 is made up of 15 amino acids. CDR3 in DNA: TGCGCCAGCAGCTCGGGACTAGCGGGAGGTAATGAGCAGTTCTTC. Its protein product is CASSSGLAGGNEQFF.

The chain links TRBV5-4 to TRBJ2-3, with 8 bases aligning to TRBD2. This CDR3 is 13 amino acids long. The V gene's germline CDR1 is SGHNT and CDR2 YYREEE (reference sequence). V lost 0 bases and J lost 13; bases outside the gene matches: 7. CDR3 DNA sequence: TGTGCCAGCAGCTTGGATCGGGGGGGTGAGGAGTATTTT. Residues: CASSLDRGGEEYF.

This chain joins TRBV6-5 and TRBJ1-2, with 7 bases identical to TRBD1. This CDR3 region has 12 residues. With 4 bases clipped from V and 6 bases from J, the junction kept 2 bases outside the gene matches. From germline, CDR1 is MNHEY and CDR2 SVGAGI. This chain's CDR3 is CASSWDRDGYTF. In DNA, the CDR3 is TGTGCCAGCAGTTGGGACAGAGATGGCTACACCTTC.

The genes are TRBV10-3 and TRBJ1-2; 11 positions match TRBD1. CDR1 and CDR2 (germline): ENHRY, SYGVKD. Germline trimming cut 3 bases from V and 7 bases from J; bases unmatched to any gene: 4. The CDR3 loop spans 14 amino acids. CDR3 residues: CAISEWGQGGGYTF. In DNA form, the CDR3 reads TGTGCCATCAGTGAATGGGGACAGGGGGGTGGCTACACCTTC.